One sample yielded the 12 T cell receptor beta chains listed below, sequenced in a study of T cell clonotyping in hematopoietic cell transplantation. Sequencing used immunoSEQ multiplex PCR; TCRdb keeps in-frame clones, though not all of them. The sample records roughly 29,000 clones, roughly 92% being singletons. This specimen was PBMCs, taken 100 days after allogeneic stem cell transplant. These receptors were taken from a female patient aged 50 to 65 who had an allogeneic stem cell transplant from a related donor, so the T cells may come from the graft donor. Some clones in this sample may be carry-over from other donors' samples.

The chain carries TRBV11-2 and TRBJ1-2, with TRBD1 matching over 8 bases. The CDR3 is made up of 15 amino acids. Germline V CDR1 and CDR2: SGHAT, FQNNGV. The J segment lost 6 bases and the V segment lost 7 bases, leaving 13 bases of the junction unmatched. The CDR3 loop is CASTTQRTGGNGYTF. The CDR3 nucleotides read TGTGCCAGCACCACTCAGCGAACAGGGGGGAATGGCTACACCTTC. Drawing the rest from reference TRBV11-2 and TRBJ1-2, the complete variable domain is EAGVAQSPRYKIIEKRQSVAFWCNPISGHATLYWYQQILGQGPKLLIQFQNNGVVDDSQLPKDRFSAERLKGVDSTLKIQPAKLEDSAVYLCASTTQRTGGNGYTFGSGTRLTVV.

V usage is TRBV28 and J usage is TRBJ1-2; D possibly corresponds to TRBD1 (5 bases). The CDR3 covers 15 residues. The germline V and J ends were trimmed by 2 bases and 6 bases, with 16 bases remaining between them. Germline CDR1 MDHEN, CDR2 SYDVKM. The CDR3 region has the DNA TGTGCCAGCAGTTTACGGCTGGGCAGGGTTGATGGCTACACCTTC. Protein product: CASSLRLGRVDGYTF.

The rearrangement links TRBV5-6 to TRBJ2-1; 8 bases are a match to TRBD1. The CDR3 totals 17 residues. The junction had 16 bases not matched to a gene; V was cut back by 5 bases and J by 6 bases. Germline V gene data show CDR1 as SGHDT and CDR2 as YYEEEE. As DNA, the CDR3 is TGTGCCAGCAGTTTTCCACCCAGGGGGCTGTCCCTCAATGAGCAGTTCTTC. Protein: CASSFPPRGLSLNEQFF. Filled out from reference TRBV5-6 and TRBJ2-1, the complete variable domain reads DAGVTQSPTHLIKTRGQQVTLRCSPKSGHDTVSWYQQALGQGPQFIFQYYEEEERQRGNFPDRFSGHQFPNYSSELNVNALLLGDSALYLCASSFPPRGLSLNEQFFGPGTRLTVL.

The chain links TRBV19 to TRBJ1-1; a weak D match, TRBD1 (5 bases). There are 16 residues in the CDR3. Trimming took off 0 bases at V and 1 base at J, with 12 bases between the two ends. CDR1 is LNHDA, CDR2 SQIVND, per germline (reference sequence). Written as DNA, the CDR3 is TGTGCCAGTAGTATAGATGGGGGGGAAAGGAACACTGAAGCTTTCTTT. Translated, it gives CASSIDGGERNTEAFF.

The CDR3 is CASSQPPTGLGYTF. The CDR3 DNA sequence: TGCGCCAGCAGCCAACCCCCGACAGGGCTTGGCTACACCTTC. The chain combines TRBV4-1 with TRBJ1-2; TRBD1 agrees at 7 bases. The CDR3 is 14 residues long. Germline V CDR1 and CDR2: MGHRA, YSYEKL. Unmatched junction bases numbered 7, after V lost 2 bases and J lost 7 bases.

The chain carries TRBV13 and TRBJ1-3; D possibly corresponds to TRBD1 (6 bases). CDR1 PRHDT and CDR2 FYEKMQ come from the germline V gene (reference sequence). Trimming stripped 3 bases from V and 0 bases from J, with 15 bases between. The CDR3 is 17 amino acids. CDR3 in amino acids: CASSFGGLGNSGNTIYF. DNA of the CDR3: TGTGCCAGCAGCTTTGGGGGCCTGGGAAACTCTGGAAACACCATATATTTT.

The chain couples TRBV12-5 to TRBJ1-1, with D possibly matching TRBD1 (6 bases). This CDR3 is built from 15 residues. The V end was cut by 0 bases, the J end by 4 bases, with 12 bases between. Looked up from germline, CDR1 is LGHNT and CDR2 is FRNRAP. The CDR3 sequence: CASGLVLQGGTEAFF. CDR3 DNA: TGTGCTAGTGGTTTGGTTCTACAGGGAGGCACTGAAGCTTTCTTT.

The V gene is TRBV5-1, the J gene TRBJ1-2; D is unclear. The CDR3 runs 12 residues. V lost 3 bases and J 7 bases, leaving 10 bases between the germline ends. Germline lookup yields CDR1 SGHRS and CDR2 YFSETQ. The CDR3 sequence is CASSYRTGGYTF. CDR3 in DNA: TGCGCCAGCAGCTACCGGACCGGTGGCTACACCTTC.

V is TRBV6-1 and J is TRBJ1-5; D is undetermined. CDR3 length: 15 amino acids. Germline V gene sequence: CDR1 MNHNS, CDR2 SASEGT. The ends were cut back, 6 bases at V and 3 bases at J, with 15 bases in the middle. CDR3 residues: CASSFQPVDNQPQHF. The CDR3 DNA is TGTGCCAGCAGCTTCCAACCGGTCGACAATCAGCCCCAGCATTTT.

V usage is TRBV5-5 and J usage is TRBJ1-1; D might be TRBD1 (6 bases). The V and J ends lost 4 bases and 7 bases respectively, with 11 bases between them. The length of the CDR3 is 12 residues. Germline V gene sequence: CDR1 SGHKS, CDR2 YYEKEE (reference sequence). In nucleotides, the CDR3 is TGTGCCAGCAGCATACAGGGATATGAAGCTTTCTTT. Amino acid sequence: CASSIQGYEAFF.

This clone appeared a few times. This sequence joins TRBV9 and TRBJ2-1; D may match TRBD1 or TRBD2 (5 bases each). Trimming cost V 2 bases and J 9 bases, with 21 bases left between them. The germline gives CDR1 SGDLS, CDR2 YYNGEE. The CDR3 loop spans 16 amino acids. This CDR3 is CASSVFGEMIGAEQFF. CDR3 nucleotide sequence: TGTGCCAGCAGCGTGTTCGGGGAAATGATAGGGGCTGAGCAGTTCTTC.

This clone was seen more than once but under ten times. This chain links TRBV13 with TRBJ1-6; TRBD1 matches at 7 bases. The CDR3 loop spans 17 amino acids. Germline assignment: CDR1 PRHDT and CDR2 FYEKMQ (reference sequence). Germline trimming cut 4 bases from V and 4 bases from J; bases unmatched to any gene: 10. CDR3 amino acids: CASSSLRQGIYNSPLHF. CDR3 sequence (DNA): TGTGCCAGCAGCTCCCTCCGACAGGGAATTTATAATTCACCCCTCCACTTT. The full variable domain, in which reference TRBV13 and TRBJ1-6 provide the parts outside the CDR3, is AAGVIQSPRHLIKEKRETATLKCYPIPRHDTVYWYQQGPGQDPQFLISFYEKMQSDKGSIPDRFSAQQFSDYHSELNMSSLELGDSALYFCASSSLRQGIYNSPLHFGNGTRLTVT.